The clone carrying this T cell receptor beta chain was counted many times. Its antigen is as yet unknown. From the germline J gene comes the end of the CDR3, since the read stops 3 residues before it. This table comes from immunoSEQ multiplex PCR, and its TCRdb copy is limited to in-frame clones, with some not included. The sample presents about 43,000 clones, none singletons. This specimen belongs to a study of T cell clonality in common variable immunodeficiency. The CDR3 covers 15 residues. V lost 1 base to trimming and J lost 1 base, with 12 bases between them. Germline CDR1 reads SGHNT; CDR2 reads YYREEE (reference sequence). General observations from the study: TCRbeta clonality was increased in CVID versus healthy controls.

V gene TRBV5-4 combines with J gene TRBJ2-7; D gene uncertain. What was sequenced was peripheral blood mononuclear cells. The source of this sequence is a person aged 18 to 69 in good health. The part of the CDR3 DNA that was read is TGTGCCAGCAGCTTGTCAGGCAGTTCTTCCTACGAG. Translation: CASSLSGSSSYE. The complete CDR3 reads CASSLSGSSSYEQYF.